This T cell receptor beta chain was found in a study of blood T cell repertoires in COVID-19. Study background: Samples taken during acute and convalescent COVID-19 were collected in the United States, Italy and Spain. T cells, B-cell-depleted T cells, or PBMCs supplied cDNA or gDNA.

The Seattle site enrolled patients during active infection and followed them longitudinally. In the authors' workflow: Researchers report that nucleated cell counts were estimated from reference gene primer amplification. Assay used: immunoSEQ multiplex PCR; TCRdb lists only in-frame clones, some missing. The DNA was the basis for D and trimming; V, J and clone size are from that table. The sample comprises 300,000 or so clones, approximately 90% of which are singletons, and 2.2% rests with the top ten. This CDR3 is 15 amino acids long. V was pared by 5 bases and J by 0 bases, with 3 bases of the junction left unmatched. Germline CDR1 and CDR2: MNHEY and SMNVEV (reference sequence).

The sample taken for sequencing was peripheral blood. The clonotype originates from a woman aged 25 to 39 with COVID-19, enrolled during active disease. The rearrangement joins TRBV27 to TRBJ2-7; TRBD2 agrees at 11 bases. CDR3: CASSPLAGVSYEQYF. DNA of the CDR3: TGTGCCAGCAGTCCACTAGCGGGAGTCTCCTACGAGCAGTACTTC.